The entry below describes one T cell receptor (beta chain). Antigen: not known. The record originates from a study of beta chain features in type 1 diabetes. Study overall: Age, gender and cell yields were alike across patients and healthy donors. Study findings and constraints: TCRB CDR3 length was moderately but significantly reduced in all four CD4+ subsets of Type 1 diabetes patients.

The CDR3 length is 15 residues. Germline CDR1 MGHDK, CDR2 SYGVNS. After removal of 1 base from V and 6 bases from J, the junction contained 7 bases not matched to a gene. One heparinised blood draw averaging roughly 120 mL was given by each donor. Via the markers CD45RO/CCR7/CD25/CD127/CD95/CD27, stem cell-like memory, regulatory, central memory and naive CD4+ cells were sorted. The authors reverse transcribed all of the isolated RNA, so sequencing captured expressed TCRB transcripts. Sequencing of naive, central memory and regulatory T cell samples gave an average of around 3.8 million reads. Sequencing used immunoSEQ multiplex PCR; TCRdb keeps in-frame clones, though not all of them. The table has 150,000 to 200,000 clones, 63% seen once; the top ten hold approximately 0.089%.

The rearrangement joins TRBV25-1 to TRBJ1-2; 8 bases align to TRBD1. The receptor was derived from a man aged 30-40 years with type 1 diabetes. Input material: naive CD4+ T cells from blood. The CDR3 DNA reads as TGTGCCAGCAGTGAATCAGGGGGCGAGGTAGATGGCTACACCTTC. Amino acid sequence: CASSESGGEVDGYTF.